This TCR beta chain was identified during a study of T cell responses to AZD1222 COVID-19 vaccine. Study results and limitations: Unmutated variant regions are reportedly targeted by nearly half of spike-specific TCRs. All repertoire sampling was performed exclusively after the peak T cell response.

This clone was seen a few times. The antigen is not known. This CDR3 is built from 15 residues. Germline V gene data show CDR1 as SGHNT and CDR2 as YENEEA. Trimming shortened V by 5 bases and J by 4 bases, and 16 bases separated the two germline ends. The protocol was immunoSEQ multiplex PCR, while the TCRdb copy is restricted to in-frame clones and leaves out a portion. The repertoire includes over 100,000 clones, about 86% of them detected once, and roughly 9.5% sits in the top ten. The sequenced sample was peripheral blood, obtained on day 0 of AZD1222 vaccination. The chain carries TRBV11-3 and TRBJ2-3; D is possibly TRBD1 or TRBD2 (6 bases each). This receptor was taken from an adult in good health. The CDR3 DNA reads as TGTGCCAGCAGCCGCGGGGACAAGGGGTCAGATACGCAGTATTTT. Residues: CASSRGDKGSDTQYF.